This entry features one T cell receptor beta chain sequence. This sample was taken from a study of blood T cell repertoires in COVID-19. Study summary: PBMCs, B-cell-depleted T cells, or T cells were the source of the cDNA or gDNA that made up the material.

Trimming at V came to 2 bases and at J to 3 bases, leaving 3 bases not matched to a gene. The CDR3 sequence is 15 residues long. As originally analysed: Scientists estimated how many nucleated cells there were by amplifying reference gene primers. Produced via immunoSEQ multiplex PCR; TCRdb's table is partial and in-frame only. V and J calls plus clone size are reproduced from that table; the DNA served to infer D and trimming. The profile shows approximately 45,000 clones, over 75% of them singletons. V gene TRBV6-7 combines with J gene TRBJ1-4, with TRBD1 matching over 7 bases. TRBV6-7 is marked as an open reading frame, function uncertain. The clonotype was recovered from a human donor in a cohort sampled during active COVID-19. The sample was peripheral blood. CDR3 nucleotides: TGTGCCAGCAGTTACCTGCAGGGGGCTAATGAAAAACTGTTTTTT. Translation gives CASSYLQGANEKLFF.